Shown below are 17 T cell receptor beta chains from a single sample sequenced in a study of T cell repertoires in urothelial bladder cancer. Data came from immunoSEQ multiplex PCR; TCRdb stores just in-frame clones and leaves some out. This table has some 11,000 clones, 68% appearing once. Sequenced: tumor-infiltrating cells from bladder cancer. The receptor set was obtained from a human donor with a benign inflammatory bladder lesion.

This clone was counted a few times. The rearrangement uses TRBV29-1 and TRBJ1-6, with D maybe TRBD1 (6 bases). The V gene's germline CDR1 is SQVTM and CDR2 ANQGSEA. The length of the CDR3 is 13 residues. V was clipped by 8 bases and J by 6 bases, with 14 bases between them. CDR3 loop: CSSKDSFNSPLHF. CDR3 nucleotide sequence: TGCAGCTCCAAGGACAGCTTTAATTCACCCCTCCACTTT.

This sequence joins TRBV18 and TRBJ1-4; no definite D call. Trimming removed 3 bases from V and 0 bases from J, with 5 bases in between. Germline loops: CDR1 KGHSH, CDR2 LQKENI. The CDR3 covers 14 residues. CDR3 sequence reads: CASSPGATNEKLFF. The CDR3 bases are TGTGCCAGCTCACCGGGCGCAACTAATGAAAAACTGTTTTTT.

In this sample, this clone turned up a few times. CDR3 amino acids: CASSYGIRGDSPLHF. CDR3 DNA: TGTGCCAGCAGTTACGGGATCAGGGGGGATTCACCCCTCCACTTT. The gene calls are TRBV6-6 and TRBJ1-6, with 7 bases fitting TRBD1. V dropped 2 bases and J dropped 8; count of bases not matched to a gene: 6. The CDR3 totals 15 residues. The V gene's germline CDR1 is MNHNY and CDR2 SVGAGI (reference sequence).

The chain carries TRBV7-8 and TRBJ1-5, with TRBD1 identical over 9 bases. The V segment lost 5 bases and the J segment 1 base; nucleotides outside the gene matches: 12. The CDR3 spans 18 residues. Germline values: CDR1 SGHVS, CDR2 FQNEAQ. DNA of the CDR3: TGTGCCAGCAGCCCGGGACAGGGAATGTTTTGGAGCAATCAGCCCCAGCATTTT. It yields the protein CASSPGQGMFWSNQPQHF.

The chain employs TRBV7-9 and TRBJ2-5; 8 bases agree with TRBD1. CDR3 length: 15 residues. V shed 5 bases, J shed 5 bases, and the junction held 10 bases outside the gene matches. Germline CDR1 and CDR2: SEHNR and FQNEAQ (reference sequence). DNA for the CDR3: TGTGCCAGCAGCCTGGGACAGGCGGGCTGGGAGACCCAGTACTTC. It specifies CASSLGQAGWETQYF.

The chain combines TRBV7-3 with TRBJ2-5; D is perhaps TRBD2 (7 bases). CDR3 size: 17 residues. CDR1 SGHTA and CDR2 FQGTGA come from the germline V gene. The V and J ends lost 5 bases and 6 bases respectively, with 25 bases between them. The CDR3 nucleotides read TGTGCCAGCAGCCCCCAAGGGGGGGGACTCTTCGAACAGACCCAGTACTTC. Translated, it gives CASSPQGGGLFEQTQYF.

This rearrangement joins TRBV7-9 to TRBJ2-3; weak D call: TRBD2 (6 bases). The CDR3 consists of 16 residues. Germline-derived CDR1 and CDR2 are SEHNR and FQNEAQ (reference sequence). V was pared by 5 bases and J by 3 bases, with 18 bases between. The CDR3 loop reads CASSPYGGVTTDTQYF. CDR3 nucleotides: TGTGCCAGCAGCCCCTATGGAGGGGTGACGACAGATACGCAGTATTTT.

J is TRBJ1-1 and V is TRBV6-4, with 10 bases that match TRBD1. Looked up from germline, CDR1 is MRHNA and CDR2 is SNTAGT. Trimming cost V 3 bases and J 7 bases; bases outside gene matches: 11. The CDR3 spans 16 residues. In nucleotides, the CDR3 is TGTGCCAGCAGTGATTCCGCGACAGGGGGCCGGTATGAAGCTTTCTTT. Translation: CASSDSATGGRYEAFF.

The rearrangement links TRBV7-6 to TRBJ2-7, with 8 bases aligning to TRBD1. The trim removed 5 bases at V and 3 bases at J, leaving 6 bases unmatched. Germline V gene data show CDR1 as SGHVS and CDR2 as FNYEAQ. The CDR3 has 14 amino acids. The CDR3 loop is CASSPYGQGYEQYF. The DNA for the CDR3 is TGTGCCAGCAGCCCATACGGACAGGGCTACGAGCAGTACTTC.

The chain uses TRBV9 and TRBJ1-1, with D unresolved. CDR3 length equals 13 residues. Looked up from germline, CDR1 is SGDLS and CDR2 is YYNGEE. V lost 2 bases, J lost 1 base, and 6 bases lay in between. The CDR3 reads CASSVRANTEAFF. In DNA, the CDR3 is TGTGCCAGCAGCGTCCGGGCGAACACTGAAGCTTTCTTT.

Comment on this clone: Germline is not matched at one junction end, which may reflect a read error. The chain joins TRBV6-5 to TRBJ1-2, with D perhaps TRBD1 (5 bases). CDR3 length: 14 amino acids. CDR1 is MNHEY, CDR2 SVGAGI, per germline. The CDR3 sequence: CASTPGFLGYDYTF. The CDR3 nucleotides are TGTGCCAGCACCCCAGGGTTTCTCGGCTATGACTACACCTTC.

The V and J genes are TRBV7-2 and TRBJ2-3; 7 bases fit TRBD2. Germline CDR1 reads SGHTA; CDR2 reads FQGNSA. The CDR3 totals 15 residues. The ends lost 7 bases at V and 4 bases at J; junction bases unmatched: 11. This CDR3 is CASILGLDPSDTQYF. The DNA for the CDR3 is TGTGCCAGCATCCTTGGACTAGATCCATCAGATACGCAGTATTTT.

The rearrangement uses TRBV5-1 and TRBJ2-2, with a possible D match to TRBD2 (6 bases). Germline lookup yields CDR1 SGHRS and CDR2 YFSETQ. The CDR3 extends over 16 amino acids. V dropped 3 bases and J dropped 1 base, with 13 bases sitting between them. The DNA of the CDR3 is TGCGCCAGCAGCTCGACTCGGGAGCAGAACACCGGGGAGCTGTTTTTT. This codes for CASSSTREQNTGELFF.

The chain employs TRBV6-5 and TRBJ2-7, with D tentatively TRBD1 or TRBD2 (6 bases each). Trimming shortened V by 7 bases and J by 6 bases, and 10 bases separated the two germline ends. CDR1 MNHEY and CDR2 SVGAGI come from the germline V gene. The CDR3 consists of 11 residues. CDR3 protein: CASTRGGEQYF. For the CDR3, the DNA is TGTGCCAGCACCAGGGGAGGCGAGCAGTACTTC.

This clone was seen a handful of times. This chain joins TRBV6-5 and TRBJ1-6, with TRBD1 matching 9 bases. Trimming at V came to 6 bases and at J to 10 bases, leaving 4 bases not matched to a gene. Germline V gives CDR1 MNHEY, CDR2 SVGAGI. The length of the CDR3 is 13 residues. The CDR3 nucleotides read TGTGCCAGCAGCCGGACAGGGGACTCACCCCTCCACTTT. Amino acids: CASSRTGDSPLHF.

Sample share makes this clone medium-sized. This CDR3 is also generated by other DNA sequences in the sample. V is TRBV2 and J is TRBJ1-5, with 9 bases matching TRBD1. Germline loops: CDR1 SNHLY, CDR2 FYNNEI. The CDR3 has 15 amino acids. The ends lost 4 bases at V and 2 bases at J; junction bases unmatched: 3. This chain's CDR3 is CASSGRTGGNQPQHF. The CDR3 nucleotides are TGTGCCAGCAGTGGGAGGACAGGGGGCAATCAGCCCCAGCATTTT.

This clone was seen just once. The chain has TRBV6-6 and TRBJ2-5, with D hard to call. Germline CDR1 MNHNY, CDR2 SVGAGI (reference sequence). The CDR3 is 11 amino acids. The V end lost 2 bases, the J end lost 5 bases, and 3 bases lay between the germline ends. Written as DNA, the CDR3 is TGTGCCAGCAGTTACGGCGAGACCCAGTACTTC. Translated, it gives CASSYGETQYF.